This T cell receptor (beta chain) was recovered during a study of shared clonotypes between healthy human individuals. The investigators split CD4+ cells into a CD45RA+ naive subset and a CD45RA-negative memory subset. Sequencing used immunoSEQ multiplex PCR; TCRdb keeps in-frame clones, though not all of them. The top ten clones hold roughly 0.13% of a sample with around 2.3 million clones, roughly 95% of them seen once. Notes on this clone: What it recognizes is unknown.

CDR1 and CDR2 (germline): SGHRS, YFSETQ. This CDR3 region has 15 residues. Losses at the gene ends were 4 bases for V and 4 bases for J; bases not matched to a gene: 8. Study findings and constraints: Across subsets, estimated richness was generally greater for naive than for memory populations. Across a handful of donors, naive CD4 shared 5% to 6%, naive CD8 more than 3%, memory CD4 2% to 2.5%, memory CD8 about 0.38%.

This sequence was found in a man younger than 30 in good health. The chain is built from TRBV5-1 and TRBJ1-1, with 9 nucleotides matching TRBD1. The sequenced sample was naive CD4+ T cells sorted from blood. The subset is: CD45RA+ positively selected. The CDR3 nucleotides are TGCGCCAGCAGCAGCGGGGACAGGGAGACCACTGAAGCTTTCTTT. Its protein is CASSSGDRETTEAFF.